This TCR beta chain is drawn from a study of early T cells in non-severe SARS-CoV-2 infection. Overall study context: Sequencing of bulk RNA from unsorted whole blood was done, without chain pairing.

The CDR3 is 14 residues long. V was trimmed by 3 bases and J by 4 bases, leaving 11 bases between them. Germline V CDR1 and CDR2: SGHVS, FQNEAQ. As concerns this clonotype: Its antigen is undetermined.

Findings of the study overall: VDJdb-based matching was biased toward anti-spike CD8 responses and missed private and CD4 specificities.

Attachment of unique molecular identifiers was made to individual cDNA molecules. TCRdb reanalysed the 5' RACE reads using MiXCR and keeps one entry per CDR3 protein. In the table there are about 47,000 distinct CDR3 sequences, 11% of which are singletons. The sample taken for sequencing was whole blood. This receptor was obtained from an adult who was a healthcare worker with PCR-confirmed SARS-CoV-2 infection or an uninfected control (not recorded which). The chain joins TRBV7-8 to TRBJ2-3; D is undetermined. The CDR3, as DNA: TGTGCCAGCAGCTTCTTACAAACACCAGATACGCAGTATTTT. Encoded protein: CASSFLQTPDTQYF.